These 6 T cell receptor beta chains were all obtained from the same sample, sequenced in a study of blood T cells in healthy people across ages. A sample-barcoded 5' primer and a J-beta primer mix were used in a second PCR of roughly 7 to 11 cycles. TCRdb re-called the 5' RACE reads with MiXCR, one entry per CDR3 protein. This sample has roughly 800,000 distinct CDR3 sequences, with under 40% found just once. Material: blood. The source is a young man in good health.

This chain joins TRBV20-1 and TRBJ2-5, with 8 bases matching TRBD1. The CDR3 is 13 amino acids. Trimming removed 5 bases from V and 5 bases from J; junction bases left unmatched: 7. From germline, CDR1 is DFQATT and CDR2 SNEGSKA (reference sequence). The DNA for the CDR3 is TGCAGTGCTGGAGGGACAGGTCCGGAGACCCAGTACTTC. Encoded protein: CSAGGTGPETQYF.

Only a few counts were recorded for this clonotype. The chain couples TRBV4-1 to TRBJ1-2; a possible D gene is TRBD1 (5 bases). Trimming shortened V by 0 bases and J by 4 bases, and 15 bases separated the two germline ends. The CDR3 extends over 16 amino acids. Germline CDR1 reads MGHRA; CDR2 reads YSYEKL. CDR3 in amino acids: CASSQDWARDGYGYTF. The CDR3 region has the DNA TGCGCCAGCAGCCAAGACTGGGCCAGGGATGGCTATGGCTACACCTTC.

This clonotype was seen only a few times. The CDR3 is CASSYTDRTEAFF. In DNA, the CDR3 is TGTGCCAGCAGTTACACAGATAGGACTGAAGCTTTCTTT. The J gene is TRBJ1-1, the V gene TRBV6-5; no clear D gene. Germline V gene data show CDR1 as MNHEY and CDR2 as SVGAGI. V was clipped by 2 bases and J by 5 bases, with 9 bases between them. The CDR3 extends over 13 amino acids.

The J gene is TRBJ1-6, the V gene TRBV6-6; D gene ambiguous. V lost 7 bases and J 8 bases, leaving 15 bases between the germline ends. The CDR3 length is 14 residues. Germline CDR1 is MNHNY and CDR2 is SVGAGI (reference sequence). In DNA form, the CDR3 reads TGTGCCAGCACTTTAGGGCACGCGGATTCACCCCTCCACTTT. It yields the protein CASTLGHADSPLHF.

The chain combines TRBV28 with TRBJ2-7; the D gene could be TRBD1 or TRBD2 (5 bases each). The J call is doubtful: the DNA matches TRBJ2-5 better. CDR1 is MDHEN and CDR2 is SYDVKM in the germline V gene. There are 14 residues in the CDR3. CDR3 protein: CASSSGTPRETQYF. DNA for the CDR3: TGTGCCAGCAGTTCCGGGACCCCTCGGGAGACCCAGTACTTC.

To note about this clonotype: A much larger clone lies a single base off, so this may be a read error. CDR3 loop: CAGSLNSYEQYF. The CDR3 DNA sequence: TGCGCCGGCAGCTTAAACAGCTACGAGCAGTACTTC. The chain joins TRBV5-1 to TRBJ2-7; D is uncertain. The CDR3 sequence is 12 residues long. In germline, CDR1 is SGHRS, CDR2 YFSETQ.